The rows below give T cell receptor beta chains drawn from one sample of a study of blood T cell repertoires in COVID-19. The data were produced by immunoSEQ multiplex PCR, yet TCRdb's version contains in-frame clones alone and is incomplete. This sample has about 330,000 clones, with 80% to 90% found just once. Sequences were obtained from PBMCs or T cells enriched from blood (not recorded which). The source is a young man who had recovered from COVID-19. Both conserved end residues are part of each CDR3. A D gene is named only where the DNA matches it firmly. Clone size, where shown, is once, few, many, or a class for clones that have expanded.

TGTGCCTGGAAGGGGGGATCCAGGGGGACGGTCTATGGCTACACCTTC	CAWKGGSRGTVYGYTF	TRBJ1-2	16	-	TRBD1	TRBV30
TGTGCCAGCAGGCCGACAGGGGGCGAGCAGTACTTC	CASRPTGGEQYF	TRBJ2-7	12	-	TRBD1	TRBV28
TGCGCCAGCAGCCAACGTCCCTTTGTACAAGGCCCGGTGAGCGGCAATCAGCCCCAGCATTTT	CASSQRPFVQGPVSGNQPQHF	TRBJ1-5	21	-	-	TRBV4-1
TGTGCCAGCAAGCAGGGGGCAACAGATACGCAGTATTTT	CASKQGATDTQYF	TRBJ2-3	13	-	TRBD1	TRBV11-1
TGTGCCAGCACAGTCCAGACAGGGTTTTCAGATACGCAGTATTTT	CASTVQTGFSDTQYF	TRBJ2-3	15	-	TRBD1	TRBV28
TGTGCCAGCAGCCCGACCCGACAGGGAGGCGAGCAGTACTTC	CASSPTRQGGEQYF	TRBJ2-7	14	-	-	TRBV7-3
TGTGCCAGCAGCTTGGGACAGGGAGCCGGGGAGCTGTTTTTT	CASSLGQGAGELFF	TRBJ2-2	14	-	TRBD1	TRBV11-1
TGCGCCAGCAGGCGACGGGACAACCTAATAGGCACAAACTATGGCTACACCTTC	CASRRRDNLIGTNYGYTF	TRBJ1-2	18	-	-	TRBV5-1
TGTGCCAGCAGTTTAGCGGCAGGGGTCATGAACACTGAAGCTTTCTTT	CASSLAAGVMNTEAFF	TRBJ1-1	16	-	-	TRBV28
TGTGCCAGCAGTTCCGGGACAGGGGTTTGGGATGAGCAGTTCTTC	CASSSGTGVWDEQFF	TRBJ2-1	15	-	TRBD1	TRBV6-5
TGCGCCAGCAGCCAAGATGGGTCTAGCTCCTACGAGCAGTACTTC	CASSQDGSSSYEQYF	TRBJ2-7	15	-	-	TRBV4-1
TGTGCCAGCAGTAAGAAACAGGGGAACACTGAAGCTTTCTTT	CASSKKQGNTEAFF	TRBJ1-1	14	-	-	TRBV6-5
TGTGCCAGCAGTTCCCTAGGGGTAGGGACCGGGGAGCTGTTTTTT	CASSSLGVGTGELFF	TRBJ2-2	15	-	-	TRBV27
TGTGCCAGCAGCGTAGGACAGACCGGGGAGCTGTTTTTT	CASSVGQTGELFF	TRBJ2-2	13	-	-	TRBV9
TGCGCCAGCAGCGAACAGCAAGAGACCCAGTACTTC	CASSEQQETQYF	TRBJ2-5	12	-	-	TRBV5-1
TGTGCCAGCACCAGGGTGGATAATTCACCCCTCCACTTT	CASTRVDNSPLHF	TRBJ1-6	13	few	-	TRBV9
TGTGCCAGCACACCGGGAGCGGGTCGGGGCCATACCTACGAGCAGTACTTC	CASTPGAGRGHTYEQYF	TRBJ2-7	17	-	-	TRBV27
TGTGCCAGCAACCCGGGACTAGCGCAAGGGAGTTACTACAATGAGCAGTTCTTC	CASNPGLAQGSYYNEQFF	TRBJ2-1	18	-	TRBD2	TRBV2
TGTGCCAGCAGTGCCCAGAATAATTCACCCCTCCACTTT	CASSAQNNSPLHF	TRBJ1-6	13	-	-	TRBV6-4
TGTGCCAGCAGCTCAGGGGTAATGTATAATTCACCCCTCCACTTT	CASSSGVMYNSPLHF	TRBJ1-6	15	-	-	TRBV5-4
TGTGCCAGCAGCTTGGAGGGGCCGTTTGGGGAGACCCAGTACTTC	CASSLEGPFGETQYF	TRBJ2-5	15	-	-	TRBV5-6
TGTGCCAGCATGGGGACAGGGAGGCCCAATGAGCAGTTCTTC	CASMGTGRPNEQFF	TRBJ2-1	14	-	TRBD1	TRBV7-9
TGTGCCAGCAGTGAGGGCGGACAGGGAAACACCATATATTTT	CASSEGGQGNTIYF	TRBJ1-3	14	-	-	TRBV2
TGTGCCAGTAGTATAGGGGGAGGGACTGAAGCTTTCTTT	CASSIGGGTEAFF	TRBJ1-1	13	-	-	TRBV19
TGTGCCAGTAGTATACAGTACAATGAGCAGTTCTTC	CASSIQYNEQFF	TRBJ2-1	12	-	-	TRBV19
TGTGCCAGCGGAACCCTGGACAGCACCGGGGAGCTGTTTTTT	CASGTLDSTGELFF	TRBJ2-2	14	-	-	TRBV19
TGTGCCAGCAGCCCAGGGTCGACCCGAAACACTGAAGCTTTCTTT	CASSPGSTRNTEAFF	TRBJ1-1	15	-	-	TRBV7-9
TGTGCCAGCAGCTTGGGGACAGGGTTTGGCGAGCAGTACTTC	CASSLGTGFGEQYF	TRBJ2-7	14	-	TRBD1	TRBV7-9
TGTGCCAGCAGTCACTCACAGGGAAACACTGAAGCTTTCTTT	CASSHSQGNTEAFF	TRBJ1-1	14	-	-	TRBV28
TGTGCCAGCAGCTTAGGTCGCACTCGGGACCAAGAGACCCAGTACTTC	CASSLGRTRDQETQYF	TRBJ2-5	16	-	-	TRBV11-2
TGTGCCAGCAACTTCCTAGCGACAGATTACGAGCAGTACTTC	CASNFLATDYEQYF	TRBJ2-7	14	-	-	TRBV2